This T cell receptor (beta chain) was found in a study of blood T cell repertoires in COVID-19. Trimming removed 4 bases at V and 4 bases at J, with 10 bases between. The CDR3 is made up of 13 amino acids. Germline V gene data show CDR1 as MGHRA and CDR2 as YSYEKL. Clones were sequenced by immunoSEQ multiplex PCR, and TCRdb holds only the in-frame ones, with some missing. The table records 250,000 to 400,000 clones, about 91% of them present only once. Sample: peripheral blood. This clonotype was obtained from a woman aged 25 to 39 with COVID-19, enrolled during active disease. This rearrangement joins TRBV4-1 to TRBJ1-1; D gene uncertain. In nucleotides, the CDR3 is TGCGCCAGCAGCCTGAGGCGGGGCACTGAAGCTTTCTTT. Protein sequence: CASSLRRGTEAFF.